The text below deals with one TCR beta chain. The sample holds other DNA sequences that translate to the same CDR3. The data were obtained in a study of TIL therapy for anti-PD-1-resistant metastatic lung cancer. Germline CDR1 and CDR2: SGDLS and YYNGEE. This CDR3 is 13 amino acids long. Trimming took off 2 bases at V and 3 bases at J, with 3 bases between the two ends. Time point in this sample: pre-treatment sample, taken before nivolumab and TIL therapy. The libraries were made with immunoSEQ v3. Assay used: immunoSEQ multiplex PCR; TCRdb lists only in-frame clones, some missing. Among about 19,000 clones listed, over 60% were seen once.

The TCR was taken from a person between 25 and 79 years old with non-small cell lung cancer. The J gene is TRBJ1-6, the V gene TRBV9; D is uncertain. This specimen consisted of blood, obtained at baseline. The chain's CDR3 is CASSVDYNSPLHF. Written as DNA, the CDR3 is TGTGCCAGCAGCGTGGACTATAATTCACCCCTCCACTTT.